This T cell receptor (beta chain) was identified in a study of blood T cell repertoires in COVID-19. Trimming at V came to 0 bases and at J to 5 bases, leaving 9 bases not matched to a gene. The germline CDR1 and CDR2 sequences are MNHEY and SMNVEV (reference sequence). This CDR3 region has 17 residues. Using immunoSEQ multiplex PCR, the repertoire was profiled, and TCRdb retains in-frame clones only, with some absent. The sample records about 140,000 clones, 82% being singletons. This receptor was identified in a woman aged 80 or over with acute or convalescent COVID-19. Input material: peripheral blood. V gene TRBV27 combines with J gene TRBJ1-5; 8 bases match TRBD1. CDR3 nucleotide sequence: TGTGCCAGCAGTTTATCGTGGACCAGGGGGCATCATCAGCCCCAGCATTTT. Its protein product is CASSLSWTRGHHQPQHF.